Sequencing of this TCR beta chain was carried out in a study of cytomegalovirus exposure and HLA in healthy donors. Healthy bone marrow donors made up the donor group. This clone was observed a few times. Its antigen is unidentified. 60 Vbeta and 13 Jbeta primers were used in PCR. Some clones are missing from TCRdb's copy, which holds only in-frame ones; the method was immunoSEQ multiplex PCR. The data hold 100,000 to 150,000 clones, with roughly 18% observed a single time. Regarding the study as a whole: Sequence variants that were highly shared formed a cluster that was likely a sequencing artifact.

From germline, CDR1 is LNHNV and CDR2 YYDKDF (reference sequence). Losses at the gene ends were 4 bases for V and 6 bases for J; bases not matched to a gene: 6. CDR3 length equals 14 residues. The origin of this receptor is a female donor in good health and CMV-seropositive. The chain is built from TRBV15 and TRBJ2-5, with 9 bases fitting TRBD1. The source material was PBMCs. The CDR3 sequence is CATSMTGGEKTQYF. In DNA form, the CDR3 reads TGTGCCACCAGCATGACAGGGGGGGAAAAGACCCAGTACTTC.